The clone carrying this T cell receptor (beta chain) was seen at least ten times. The CDR3 is 15 amino acids. The ends were cut back, 4 bases at V and 4 bases at J, with 15 bases in the middle. The germline CDR1 and CDR2 sequences are SGHTA and FQGNSA. This specimen comes from a study of OX40 agonist ivuxolimab in advanced cancers. Study details: Among those enrolled, mean age was about 58 years (range about 20 to 79) and 75% to 85% were male.

The method was immunoSEQ multiplex PCR; TCRdb's version includes in-frame clones alone and lacks a portion of them. This sample yields 20,000 to 25,000 clones, of which over 75% are seen a single time; around 38% belongs to the top ten. The TCR was taken from an adult with an advanced solid tumor such as melanoma, head and neck, liver or kidney cancer. The input for sequencing was CD4+ or CD8+ T cells sorted from blood, taken in a trial of the OX40 agonist ivuxolimab. The V call is TRBV7-2, the J call TRBJ2-3; tentatively, D is TRBD1 or TRBD2 (6 bases each). The CDR3 DNA follows: TGTGCCAGCAGCTCACAGGGAGGCCCGGCAGATACGCAGTATTTT. Residues: CASSSQGGPADTQYF.